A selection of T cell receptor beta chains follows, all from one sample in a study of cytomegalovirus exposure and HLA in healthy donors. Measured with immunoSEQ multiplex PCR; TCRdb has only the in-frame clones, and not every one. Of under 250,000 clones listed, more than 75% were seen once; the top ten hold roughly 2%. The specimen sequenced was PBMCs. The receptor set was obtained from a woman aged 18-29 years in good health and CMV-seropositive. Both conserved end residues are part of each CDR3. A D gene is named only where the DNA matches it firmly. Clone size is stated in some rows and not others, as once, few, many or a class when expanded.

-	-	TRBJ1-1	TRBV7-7	CASSSPAPGEAFF	TGTGCTAGCAGCTCTCCTGCGCCGGGGGAAGCTTTCTTT
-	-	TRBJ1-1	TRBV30	CAWSQGVEQTEAFF	TGTGCCTGGAGTCAAGGGGTGGAACAGACTGAAGCTTTCTTT
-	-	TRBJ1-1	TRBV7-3	CASSPTRDTEAFF	TGTGCCAGCAGCCCAACCCGGGACACTGAAGCTTTCTTT
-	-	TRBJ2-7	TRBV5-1	CASSLGPGNEQYF	TGCGCCAGCAGCTTGGGACCGGGGAACGAGCAGTACTTC
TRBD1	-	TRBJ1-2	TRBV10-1	CASSESSTGTAGGYTF	TGCGCCAGCAGTGAGTCCTCGACAGGGACGGCGGGAGGCTACACCTTC
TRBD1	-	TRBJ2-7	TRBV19	CASSIERDSYEQYF	TGTGCCAGTAGTATAGAAAGGGACAGCTACGAGCAGTACTTC
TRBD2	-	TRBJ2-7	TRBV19	CASSIPLRSGGIYEQYF	TGTGCCAGTAGTATACCGCTCCGGTCGGGAGGGATTTACGAGCAGTACTTC
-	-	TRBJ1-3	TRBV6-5	CASSYSRGSSGNTIYF	TGTGCCAGCAGTTACTCGAGAGGCTCCTCTGGAAACACCATATATTTT
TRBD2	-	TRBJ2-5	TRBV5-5	CASSFGTSGIGSQETQYF	TGTGCCAGCAGCTTCGGGACTAGCGGGATTGGGTCCCAAGAGACCCAGTACTTC
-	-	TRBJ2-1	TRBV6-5	CASSRDSPERNEQFF	TGTGCCAGCAGTCGAGACTCCCCGGAGAGGAATGAGCAGTTCTTC
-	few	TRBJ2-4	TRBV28	CASNLDGRGGNIQYF	TGTGCCAGCAACCTCGATGGGAGGGGGGGGAACATTCAGTACTTC
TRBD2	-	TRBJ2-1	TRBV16	CASSQSISGRALEQFF	TGTGCCAGCAGCCAATCTATCAGCGGGAGGGCCCTTGAGCAGTTCTTC
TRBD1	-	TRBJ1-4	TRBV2	CASSWDRGREKLFF	TGTGCCAGCAGTTGGGACAGGGGGCGGGAAAAACTGTTTTTT
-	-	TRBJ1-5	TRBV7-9	CASSLVGEPNQPQHF	TGTGCCAGCAGCTTAGTCGGGGAGCCCAATCAGCCCCAGCATTTT
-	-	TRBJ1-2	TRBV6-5	CASSYSAARGPYGYTF	TGTGCCAGCAGTTACTCAGCTGCCAGGGGACCCTATGGCTACACCTTC
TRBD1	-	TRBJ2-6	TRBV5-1	CASSPTGGLSGANVLTF	TGCGCCAGCAGCCCCACAGGGGGCCTCAGTGGGGCCAACGTCCTGACTTTC
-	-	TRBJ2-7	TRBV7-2	CASSLAPQGNLYEQYF	TGTGCCAGCAGCTTAGCGCCCCAGGGTAATCTATACGAGCAGTACTTC
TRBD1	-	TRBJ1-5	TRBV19	CASSGQGLNQPQHF	TGTGCCAGTAGTGGACAGGGTCTAAATCAGCCCCAGCATTTT
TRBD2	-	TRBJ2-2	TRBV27	CASSFILAAPGELFF	TGTGCCAGCAGTTTTATACTAGCGGCCCCCGGGGAGCTGTTTTTT
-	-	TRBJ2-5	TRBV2	CASGTRGGTQYF	TGTGCCAGTGGGACAAGAGGGGGGACCCAGTACTTC
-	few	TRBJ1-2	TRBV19	CASSYPGVDYGYTF	TGTGCCAGTAGTTATCCAGGGGTCGACTATGGCTACACCTTC
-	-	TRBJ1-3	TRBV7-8	CASSFGQGNTIYF	TGTGCCAGCAGCTTTGGACAGGGAAACACCATATATTTT
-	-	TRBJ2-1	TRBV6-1	CASSEDTRSSYNEQFF	TGTGCCAGCAGTGAAGATACGAGAAGCTCCTACAATGAGCAGTTCTTC
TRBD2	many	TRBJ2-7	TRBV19	CASSIREGEQYF	TGTGCCAGTAGCATAAGGGAGGGTGAGCAGTACTTC
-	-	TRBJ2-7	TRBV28	CASRQIGFSYEQYF	TGTGCCAGCAGGCAGATTGGTTTCTCCTACGAGCAGTACTTC